This entry lists 6 T cell receptor beta chains sequenced from one sample in a study of shared clonotypes between healthy human individuals (TCRdb year 2020). The protocol used for the library was the immunoSEQ multiplex PCR assay. TCRdb obtained this table from immuneACCESS and retained in-frame rearrangements with V and J assigned. These tables miss some clones; where compared with another copy, unresolved V genes account for less than half of the shortfall, and the remainder is unexplained. For this sample the table gives 2 million to 2.5 million clones, of which approximately 95% were detected only once. In total, the top ten clones hold over 0.1% of the sample. Sample: naive CD4+ T cells sorted from blood. In light of the paper, this sample's cell subset or site label describes: CD45RA+ positively selected. Receptors originate from a man aged 18 to 35 in good health.

The chain has TRBV5-4 and TRBJ2-7; the match to TRBD1 covers 10 bases. V shed 3 bases and J 6 bases; nucleotides not matched to a gene: 12. Germline CDR1 and CDR2: SGHNT and YYREEE (reference sequence). The CDR3 has 16 residues. The CDR3, as DNA: TGTGCCAGCAGCTCTCCGACAGGGGGCGCGGCAGGCGAGCAGTACTTC. As protein: CASSSPTGGAAGEQYF.

This clone appeared once. The rearrangement uses TRBV4-3 and TRBJ1-1; the D is unclear. This CDR3 contains 14 residues. V lost 5 bases, J lost 1 base, and 11 bases lay in between. Germline loops: CDR1 LGHNA, CDR2 YSLEER. The CDR3 nucleotides read TGCGCCAGCAGCGTGAGTCCTGCGAACACTGAAGCTTTCTTT. It codes for CASSVSPANTEAFF.

The chain joins TRBV6-1 to TRBJ1-2; 11 bases match TRBD1. Germline loops: CDR1 MNHNS, CDR2 SASEGT. Germline trimming cut 3 bases from V and 4 bases from J; bases unmatched to any gene: 7. The CDR3 has 16 amino acids. The CDR3 reads CASSERTGGMSYGYTF. For the CDR3, the DNA is TGTGCCAGCAGTGAGAGGACAGGGGGCATGAGCTATGGCTACACCTTC.

The chain links TRBV2 to TRBJ2-7; no firm D call. The V gene's germline CDR1 is SNHLY and CDR2 FYNNEI. The CDR3 contains 11 residues. Trimming cost V 4 bases and J 7 bases, with 8 bases left between them. The CDR3: CASSVLLEQYF. CDR3 in DNA: TGTGCCAGCAGTGTCCTTCTAGAGCAGTACTTC.

The rearrangement joins TRBV6-5 to TRBJ2-7; D is uncertain. Between the trimmed V and J ends, which lost 0 bases and 3 bases, there was a span of 12 bases. The CDR3 extends over 15 amino acids. From germline, CDR1 is MNHEY and CDR2 SVGAGI. CDR3 nucleotides: TGTGCCAGCAGTTACTCCATGGTGTTGGGCTACGAGCAGTACTTC. This encodes CASSYSMVLGYEQYF.

For this clone: Distinct nucleotide sequences in the sample also encode this CDR3. This sequence joins TRBV5-1 and TRBJ2-7, with D possibly TRBD1 on 5 matching bases. V was trimmed by 1 base and J by 0 bases, leaving 8 bases between them. Germline V gene sequence: CDR1 SGHRS, CDR2 YFSETQ. The CDR3 runs to 14 residues. The CDR3 loop reads CASSLPGFSYEQYF. The CDR3 DNA follows: TGCGCCAGCAGCTTGCCAGGGTTCTCCTACGAGCAGTACTTC.